What follows are 24 T cell receptor beta chains derived from one specimen sequenced in a study of cytomegalovirus exposure and HLA in healthy donors. Assay used: immunoSEQ multiplex PCR; TCRdb lists only in-frame clones, some missing. The sample consists of 200,000 to 250,000 clones, roughly 80% of them appearing once. Sequenced material: PBMCs. These receptors all stem from a woman between 18 and 30 years old in good health and CMV-seronegative.

This clone was found a few times. The chain employs TRBV14 and TRBJ1-2; D not resolved. V was clipped by 5 bases and J by 3 bases, with 7 bases between them. This CDR3 has 12 amino acids. Germline V CDR1 and CDR2: SGHDN, FVKESK. CDR3: CASSYDYYGYTF. The CDR3 nucleotides are TGTGCCAGCAGCTACGATTACTATGGCTACACCTTC.

V is TRBV7-9 and J is TRBJ2-7; the D is unclear. The CDR3 runs 15 residues. V was trimmed by 4 bases and J by 0 bases, leaving 13 bases between them. CDR1 is SEHNR, CDR2 FQNEAQ, per germline (reference sequence). This CDR3 reads CASSSTNGFSYEQYF. The CDR3 coding sequence is TGTGCCAGCAGCTCAACTAACGGGTTCTCCTACGAGCAGTACTTC.

The chain couples TRBV30 to TRBJ1-6; the D is unclear. The CDR3 is 14 amino acids. Germline values: CDR1 GTSNPN, CDR2 SVGIG (reference sequence). V dropped 5 bases and J dropped 4 bases, with 12 bases sitting between them. The CDR3 nucleotides are TGTGCCTGGGAGCAGCAGAGGTATAATTCACCCCTCCACTTT. Protein: CAWEQQRYNSPLHF.

The rearrangement links TRBV10-3 to TRBJ1-2, with D unresolved. V dropped 6 bases and J dropped 1 base, with 9 bases sitting between them. Germline CDR1 and CDR2: ENHRY and SYGVKD. This CDR3 is 13 amino acids long. DNA for the CDR3: TGTGCCATCAGCGAACCCCTTAACTATGGCTACACCTTC. It translates to CAISEPLNYGYTF.

The chain couples TRBV9 to TRBJ2-3; D is ambiguous. The CDR3 contains 14 residues. Trimming took off 4 bases at V and 0 bases at J, with 9 bases between the two ends. Per the germline V gene, CDR1 is SGDLS and CDR2 is YYNGEE. CDR3 sequence: CASSYSPSTDTQYF. In nucleotides, the CDR3 is TGTGCCAGCAGCTATTCCCCCAGCACAGATACGCAGTATTTT.

In this sample, this clone turned up a few times. The chain has TRBV4-1 and TRBJ1-2; weak D call: TRBD1 (5 bases). The CDR3 covers 15 residues. Between the trimmed V and J ends, which lost 0 bases and 5 bases, there was a span of 13 bases. The V gene's germline CDR1 is MGHRA and CDR2 YSYEKL. The CDR3 sequence is CASSQDGAEYYGYTF. The CDR3 bases are TGCGCCAGCAGCCAAGATGGGGCAGAGTATTATGGCTACACCTTC.

This clone turned up a few times. This sequence joins TRBV27 and TRBJ2-2, with 10 bases lining up with TRBD2. CDR3 length: 15 residues. The ends lost 6 bases at V and 6 bases at J; junction bases unmatched: 7. Germline CDR1 is MNHEY and CDR2 is SMNVEV (reference sequence). This chain's CDR3 is CASRLSGGASGELFF. CDR3 coding DNA: TGTGCCAGCAGACTAAGCGGGGGGGCATCCGGGGAGCTGTTTTTT.

The chain has TRBV13 and TRBJ1-2; D is ambiguous. CDR3 size: 14 residues. Germline CDR1 is PRHDT and CDR2 is FYEKMQ (reference sequence). Trimming removed 1 base from V and 6 bases from J, with 12 bases in between. The chain's CDR3 is CASSLEGYRHGYTF. The CDR3 bases are TGTGCCAGCAGCTTAGAAGGCTACAGACATGGCTACACCTTC.

This clone has just a few counts. The chain recombines TRBV6-1 with TRBJ1-6, with D possibly TRBD1 on 5 matching bases. Looked up from germline, CDR1 is MNHNS and CDR2 is SASEGT. The CDR3 consists of 14 residues. Trimming left V 4 bases short and J 10 bases short, with 14 bases between. The CDR3 DNA reads as TGTGCCAGCAGTGCCCAGGGCCTGAGGTCACCCCTCCACTTT. Translating it yields CASSAQGLRSPLHF.

The V and J genes are TRBV6-1 and TRBJ2-1; the D call may be TRBD1 or TRBD2 (5 bases each). The CDR3 consists of 17 residues. Trimming removed 1 base at V and 0 bases at J, with 13 bases between. The germline CDR1 and CDR2 sequences are MNHNS and SASEGT. CDR3 in amino acids: CASSEGGTYSSYNEQFF. The CDR3 coding sequence is TGTGCCAGCAGTGAAGGGGGGACCTATAGCTCCTACAATGAGCAGTTCTTC.

The chain joins TRBV7-9 to TRBJ2-3, with D unresolved. The CDR3 length is 14 residues. Germline CDR1 and CDR2: SEHNR and FQNEAQ (reference sequence). V lost 2 bases and J lost 1, with 7 bases in between. This chain's CDR3 is CASSLPTGTDTQYF. For the CDR3, the DNA is TGTGCCAGCAGCTTACCTACAGGCACAGATACGCAGTATTTT. Using reference TRBV7-9 and TRBJ2-3 for the parts outside the CDR3, the full variable domain is DTGVSQNPRHKITKRGQNVTFRCDPISEHNRLYWYRQTLGQGPEFLTYFQNEAQLEKSRLLSDRFSAERPKGSFSTLEIQRTEQGDSAMYLCASSLPTGTDTQYFGPGTRLTVL.

The rearrangement links TRBV5-6 to TRBJ1-4, with TRBD1 identical over 7 bases. Losses at the gene ends were 2 bases for V and 3 bases for J; bases not matched to a gene: 4. CDR3 length: 15 amino acids. The germline V gene has CDR1 SGHDT and CDR2 YYEEEE. As DNA, the CDR3 is TGTGCCAGCAGCTTACAGGGGCTTTCTAATGAAAAACTGTTTTTT. It is translated as CASSLQGLSNEKLFF.

The chain has TRBV5-1 and TRBJ2-5, with 7 bases that match TRBD1. J lost 2 bases, V lost 4 bases, and 5 bases had no gene match. CDR1 is SGHRS and CDR2 is YFSETQ in the germline V gene. CDR3 length equals 14 residues. CDR3 bases: TGCGCCAGCAGCCCAGGGACAGCTCAAGAGACCCAGTACTTC. Translated: CASSPGTAQETQYF.

The chain has TRBV18 and TRBJ1-5, with D possibly being TRBD1 (6 bases). The germline V and J ends were trimmed by 3 bases and 7 bases, with 13 bases remaining between them. This CDR3 has 14 residues. Germline CDR1 and CDR2: KGHSH and LQKENI. The CDR3 nucleotides are TGTGCCAGCTCACCCGACGGGGGCGGGCAGCCCCAGCATTTT. Residues: CASSPDGGGQPQHF.

This sequence joins TRBV7-9 and TRBJ2-1, with D tentatively TRBD1 (8 bases). Germline-derived CDR1 and CDR2 are SEHNR and FQNEAQ (reference sequence). This CDR3 has 15 amino acids. V shed 5 bases and J shed 8 bases, with 19 bases lying between them. The CDR3 DNA reads as TGTGCCAGCAGCCCCCCGCGACAGGGGAGGGATGAGCAGTTCTTC. It translates to CASSPPRQGRDEQFF.

This clone was found once. Additional DNA sequences in this sample encode the identical CDR3. The chain carries TRBV30 and TRBJ1-2; D unresolved. Germline V lookup: CDR1 GTSNPN, CDR2 SVGIG (reference sequence). The length of the CDR3 is 11 residues. The ends were cut back, 2 bases at V and 5 bases at J, with 6 bases in the middle. CDR3 amino acids: CAWSTIYGYTF. The CDR3 DNA sequence: TGTGCCTGGAGTACCATTTATGGCTACACCTTC.

This clone was observed a few times. The genes are TRBV11-2 and TRBJ1-1; a possible D gene is TRBD1 (5 bases). Germline loops: CDR1 SGHAT, CDR2 FQNNGV. The V and J ends lost 2 bases and 6 bases respectively, with 13 bases between them. There are 14 residues in the CDR3. Here the CDR3 reads CASSLWFRGAEAFF. The CDR3 bases are TGTGCCAGCAGCTTATGGTTCCGGGGGGCTGAAGCTTTCTTT.

This sequence joins TRBV27 and TRBJ2-7; D uncertain. This CDR3 is built from 13 residues. Deletions cut 3 bases from V and 0 bases from J, with 6 bases between. CDR1 and CDR2 from the germline V gene are MNHEY and SMNVEV (reference sequence). The CDR3 reads CASSFASSYEQYF. CDR3 sequence (DNA): TGTGCCAGCAGTTTCGCCAGCTCCTACGAGCAGTACTTC.

The chain is built from TRBV29-1 and TRBJ1-1; D ambiguous. This CDR3 comprises 13 residues. V lost 6 bases, J lost 0 bases, and 11 bases lay in between. CDR1 and CDR2 (germline): SQVTM, ANQGSEA. CDR3 loop: CSVYKTVNTEAFF. The CDR3 DNA is TGCAGCGTGTATAAAACAGTGAACACTGAAGCTTTCTTT. Variable domain in full (rest from reference TRBV29-1 and TRBJ1-1): SAVISQKPSRDICQRGTSLTIQCQVDSQVTMMFWYRQQPGQSLTLIATANQGSEATYESGFVIDKFPISRPNLTFSTLTVSNMSPEDSSIYLCSVYKTVNTEAFFGQGTRLTVV.

The rearrangement links TRBV6-1 to TRBJ2-7; D may be TRBD1 or TRBD2 (5 bases each). Germline loops: CDR1 MNHNS, CDR2 SASEGT. Trimming took 7 bases from V and 0 from J, leaving 13 bases between them. The CDR3 is 14 residues long. The CDR3 here is CASNFGTASYEQYF. DNA for the CDR3: TGTGCCAGCAACTTCGGGACGGCCTCCTACGAGCAGTACTTC.

This clone was observed once. The chain couples TRBV27 to TRBJ1-5, with D hard to call. The V gene's germline CDR1 is MNHEY and CDR2 SMNVEV (reference sequence). V gave up 6 bases and J gave up 3 bases, with 12 bases separating them. This CDR3 region has 14 residues. CDR3 in DNA: TGTGCCAGCAGATTCGGAGGCCTCAATCAGCCCCAGCATTTT. It codes for CASRFGGLNQPQHF.

The chain recombines TRBV5-1 with TRBJ2-1; 10 positions agree with TRBD2. V was clipped by 0 bases and J by 8 bases; unmatched bases: 5. From germline, CDR1 is SGHRS and CDR2 YFSETQ. The CDR3 length is 15 residues. CDR3 region: CASSLVLAGTYEQFF. For the CDR3, the DNA is TGCGCCAGCAGCTTGGTACTAGCGGGAACCTATGAGCAGTTCTTC. Together with reference TRBV5-1 and TRBJ2-1, the CDR3 gives the full variable domain: KAGVTQTPRYLIKTRGQQVTLSCSPISGHRSVSWYQQTPGQGLQFLFEYFSETQRNKGNFPGRFSGRQFSNSRSEMNVSTLELGDSALYLCASSLVLAGTYEQFFGPGTRLTVL.

Turning to this clone: Within the sample, other DNA sequences also encode this same CDR3. The gene calls are TRBV5-1 and TRBJ1-1, with 7 bases fitting TRBD1. Trimming took 3 bases from V and 2 from J; bases not matched to a gene: 4. CDR1 is SGHRS, CDR2 YFSETQ, per germline. CDR3 length equals 14 residues. The CDR3 is CASSSRGGNTEAFF. The CDR3 DNA reads as TGCGCCAGCAGCTCCAGGGGGGGAAACACTGAAGCTTTCTTT.

The V and J genes are TRBV27 and TRBJ1-4; TRBD1 might be the D (6 bases). The CDR3 sequence is 16 residues long. V gave up 2 bases and J gave up 4 bases, with 14 bases separating them. The germline CDR1 and CDR2 sequences are MNHEY and SMNVEV (reference sequence). The CDR3 loop reads CASSLAGGRGNEKLFF. The CDR3 DNA reads TGTGCCAGCAGTTTAGCGGGGGGCCGAGGTAATGAAAAACTGTTTTTT.